The clone carrying this T cell receptor beta chain came up a few times. Its cognate antigen is unknown. The sample belongs to a study of beta chain features in type 1 diabetes. CDR3 size: 16 residues. The V end lost 0 bases, the J end lost 3 bases, and 14 bases lay between the germline ends. Expressed TCRB transcripts were sequenced, since all the RNA that had been isolated was reverse transcribed. Using immunoSEQ multiplex PCR, the repertoire was profiled, and TCRdb retains in-frame clones only, with some absent. The repertoire has 100,000 to 150,000 clones, 9% of them found once; the top ten carry approximately 0.7%. Regarding the study as a whole: For Type 1 diabetes patients, all four CD4+ subsets carried TCRB CDR3s that were moderately but significantly shorter. Reduced insertions and increased deletions marked VDJ junctions in type 1 diabetes patients.

Material for sequencing was central memory CD4+ T cells from blood. This receptor was taken from a man under 40 with type 1 diabetes. The gene calls are TRBV23-1 and TRBJ1-1, with a possible D match to TRBD1 (6 bases). TRBV23-1 is placed among ORFs of uncertain function. CDR3 in DNA: TGCGCCAGCAGTCAATCGCCAGACTACAGGGACACTGAAGCTTTCTTT. Amino acid sequence: CASSQSPDYRDTEAFF.